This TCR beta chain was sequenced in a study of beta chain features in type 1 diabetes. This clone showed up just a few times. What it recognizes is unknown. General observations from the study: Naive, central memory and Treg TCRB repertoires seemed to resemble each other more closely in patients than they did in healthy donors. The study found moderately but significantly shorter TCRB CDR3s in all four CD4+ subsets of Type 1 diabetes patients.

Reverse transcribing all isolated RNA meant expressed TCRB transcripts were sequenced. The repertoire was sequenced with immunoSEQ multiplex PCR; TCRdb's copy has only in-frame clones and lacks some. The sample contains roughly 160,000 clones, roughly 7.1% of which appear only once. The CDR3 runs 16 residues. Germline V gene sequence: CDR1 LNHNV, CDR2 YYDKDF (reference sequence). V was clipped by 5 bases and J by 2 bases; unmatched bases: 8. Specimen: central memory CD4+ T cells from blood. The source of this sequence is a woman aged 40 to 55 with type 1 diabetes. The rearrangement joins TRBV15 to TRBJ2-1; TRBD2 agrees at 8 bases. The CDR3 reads CATSSRVAGTYNEQFF. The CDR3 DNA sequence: TGTGCCACCAGCTCTCGAGTAGCGGGGACCTACAATGAGCAGTTCTTC.